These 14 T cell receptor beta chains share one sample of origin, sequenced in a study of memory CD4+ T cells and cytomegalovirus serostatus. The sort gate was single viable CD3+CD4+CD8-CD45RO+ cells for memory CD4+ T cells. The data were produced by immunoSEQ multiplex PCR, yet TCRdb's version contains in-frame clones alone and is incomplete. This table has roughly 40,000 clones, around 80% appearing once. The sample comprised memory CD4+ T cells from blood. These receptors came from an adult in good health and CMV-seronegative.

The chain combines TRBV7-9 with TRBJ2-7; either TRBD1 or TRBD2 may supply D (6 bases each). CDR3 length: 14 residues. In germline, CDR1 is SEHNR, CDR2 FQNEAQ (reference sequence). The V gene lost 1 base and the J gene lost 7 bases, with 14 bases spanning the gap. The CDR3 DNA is TGTGCCAGCAGCTTAGAGGGGGGAGCGCGGGAGCAGTACTTC. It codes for CASSLEGGAREQYF. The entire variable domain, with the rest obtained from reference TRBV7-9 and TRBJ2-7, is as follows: DTGVSQNPRHKITKRGQNVTFRCDPISEHNRLYWYRQTLGQGPEFLTYFQNEAQLEKSRLLSDRFSAERPKGSFSTLEIQRTEQGDSAMYLCASSLEGGAREQYFGPGTRLTVT.

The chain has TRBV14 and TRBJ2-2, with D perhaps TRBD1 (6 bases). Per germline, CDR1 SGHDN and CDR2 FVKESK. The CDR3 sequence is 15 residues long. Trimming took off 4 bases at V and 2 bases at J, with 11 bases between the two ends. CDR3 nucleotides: TGTGCCAGCAGCCGGAGGACAGTAAACACCGGGGAGCTGTTTTTT. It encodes CASSRRTVNTGELFF.

CDR3 protein: CASSEPGQGALEQYF. The CDR3 region has the DNA TGTGCCAGCAGCGAACCGGGACAGGGGGCATTGGAGCAGTACTTC. The chain joins TRBV13 to TRBJ2-7, with 12 positions matching TRBD1. This CDR3 comprises 15 residues. The V and J ends lost 5 bases and 7 bases, in that order; junction bases with no gene match: 9. CDR1 PRHDT and CDR2 FYEKMQ come from the germline V gene (reference sequence).

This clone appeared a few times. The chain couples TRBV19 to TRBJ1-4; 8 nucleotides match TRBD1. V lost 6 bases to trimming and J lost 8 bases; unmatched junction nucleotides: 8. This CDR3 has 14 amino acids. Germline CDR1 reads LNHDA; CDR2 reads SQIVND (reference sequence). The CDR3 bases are TGTGCCAGTAGCCCCTGGGACAGGAAGGAAAAACTGTTTTTT. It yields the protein CASSPWDRKEKLFF.

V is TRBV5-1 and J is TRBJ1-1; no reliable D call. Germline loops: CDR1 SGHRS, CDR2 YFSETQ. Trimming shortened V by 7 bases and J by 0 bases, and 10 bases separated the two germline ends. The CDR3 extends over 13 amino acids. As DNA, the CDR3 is TGCGCCAGCCGTACAGCAATGAACACTGAAGCTTTCTTT. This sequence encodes CASRTAMNTEAFF.

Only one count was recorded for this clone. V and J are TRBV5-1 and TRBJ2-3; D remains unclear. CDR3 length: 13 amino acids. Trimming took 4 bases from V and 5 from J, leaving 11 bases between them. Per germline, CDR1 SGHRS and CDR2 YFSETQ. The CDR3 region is CASSKDSVDTQYF. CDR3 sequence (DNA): TGCGCCAGCAGCAAGGATTCGGTAGATACGCAGTATTTT.

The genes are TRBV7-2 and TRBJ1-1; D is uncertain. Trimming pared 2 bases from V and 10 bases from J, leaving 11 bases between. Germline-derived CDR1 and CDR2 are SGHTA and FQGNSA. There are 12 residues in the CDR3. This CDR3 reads CASSLRTEVAFF. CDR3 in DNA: TGTGCCAGCAGCTTAAGGACCGAGGTAGCTTTCTTT.

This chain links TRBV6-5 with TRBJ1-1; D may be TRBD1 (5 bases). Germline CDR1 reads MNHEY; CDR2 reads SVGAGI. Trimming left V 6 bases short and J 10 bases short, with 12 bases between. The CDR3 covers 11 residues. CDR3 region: CASSRGDAAFF. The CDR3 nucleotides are TGTGCCAGCAGCCGAGGGGATGCAGCTTTCTTT.

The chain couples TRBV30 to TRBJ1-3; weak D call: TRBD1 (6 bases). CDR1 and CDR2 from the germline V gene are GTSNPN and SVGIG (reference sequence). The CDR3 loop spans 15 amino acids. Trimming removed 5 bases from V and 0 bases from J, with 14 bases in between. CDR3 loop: CAWGRGGNSGNTIYF. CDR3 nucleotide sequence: TGTGCCTGGGGTCGAGGGGGGAACTCTGGAAACACCATATATTTT.

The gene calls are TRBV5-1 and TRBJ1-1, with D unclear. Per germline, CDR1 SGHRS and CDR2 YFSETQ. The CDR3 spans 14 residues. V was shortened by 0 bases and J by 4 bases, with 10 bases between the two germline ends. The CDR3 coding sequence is TGCGCCAGCAGCTTGGGGAGGGTAGGCACTGAAGCTTTCTTT. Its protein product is CASSLGRVGTEAFF. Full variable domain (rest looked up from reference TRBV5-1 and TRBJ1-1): KAGVTQTPRYLIKTRGQQVTLSCSPISGHRSVSWYQQTPGQGLQFLFEYFSETQRNKGNFPGRFSGRQFSNSRSEMNVSTLELGDSALYLCASSLGRVGTEAFFGQGTRLTVV.

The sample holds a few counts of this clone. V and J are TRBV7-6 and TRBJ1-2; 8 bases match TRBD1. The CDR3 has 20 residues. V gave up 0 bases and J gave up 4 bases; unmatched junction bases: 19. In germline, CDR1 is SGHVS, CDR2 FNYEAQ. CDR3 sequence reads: CASSLARSPRQGPTGYGYTF. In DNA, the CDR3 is TGTGCCAGCAGCTTAGCCCGGAGCCCCAGACAGGGGCCAACTGGCTATGGCTACACCTTC.

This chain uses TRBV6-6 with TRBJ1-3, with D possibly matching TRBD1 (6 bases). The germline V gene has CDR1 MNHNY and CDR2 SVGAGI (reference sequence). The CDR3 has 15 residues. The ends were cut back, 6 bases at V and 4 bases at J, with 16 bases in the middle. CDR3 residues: CASRETGGGGNTIYF. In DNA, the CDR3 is TGTGCCAGCAGGGAGACAGGTGGGGGAGGAAACACCATATATTTT.

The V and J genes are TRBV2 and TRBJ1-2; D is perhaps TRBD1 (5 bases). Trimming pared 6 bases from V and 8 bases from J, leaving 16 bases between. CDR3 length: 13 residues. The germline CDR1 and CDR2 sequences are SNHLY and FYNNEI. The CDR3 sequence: CASSSGTPPGYTF. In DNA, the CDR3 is TGTGCCAGCAGCTCCGGGACCCCCCCCGGCTACACCTTC. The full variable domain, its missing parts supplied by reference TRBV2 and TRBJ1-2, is EPEVTQTPSHQVTQMGQEVILRCVPISNHLYFYWYRQILGQKVEFLVSFYNNEISEKSEIFDDQFSVERPDGSNFTLKIRSTKLEDSAMYFCASSSGTPPGYTFGSGTRLTVV.

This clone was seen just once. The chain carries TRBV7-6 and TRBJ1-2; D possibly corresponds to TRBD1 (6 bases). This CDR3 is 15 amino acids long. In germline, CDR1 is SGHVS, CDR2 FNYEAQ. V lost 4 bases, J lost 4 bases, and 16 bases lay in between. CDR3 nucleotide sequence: TGTGCCAGCAGCTCGGGGGCGGAAGGGGTCTATGGCTACACCTTC. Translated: CASSSGAEGVYGYTF. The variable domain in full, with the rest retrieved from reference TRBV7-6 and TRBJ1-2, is GAGVSQSPRYKVTKRGQDVALRCDPISGHVSLYWYRQALGQGPEFLTYFNYEAQQDKSGLPNDRFSAERPEGSISTLTIQRTEQRDSAMYRCASSSGAEGVYGYTFGSGTRLTVV.